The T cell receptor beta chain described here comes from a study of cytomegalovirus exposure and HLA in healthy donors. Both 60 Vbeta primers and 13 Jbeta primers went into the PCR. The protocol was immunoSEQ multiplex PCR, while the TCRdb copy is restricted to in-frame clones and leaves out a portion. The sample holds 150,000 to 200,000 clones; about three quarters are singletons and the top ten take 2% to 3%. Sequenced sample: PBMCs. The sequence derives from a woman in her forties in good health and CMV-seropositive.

CDR3 protein: CAIRPGQGLETQYF. The CDR3 bases are TGTGCCATCAGACCGGGACAGGGATTGGAGACCCAGTACTTC. V is TRBV10-3 and J is TRBJ2-5, with 9 nucleotides matching TRBD1. CDR1 and CDR2 from the germline V gene are ENHRY and SYGVKD. This CDR3 contains 14 residues. With 6 bases clipped from V and 5 bases from J, the junction kept 7 bases outside the gene matches.